One TCR beta chain is described in this entry. This may stem from a read error, because a much larger clone lies one nucleotide away. The data stem from a study of CD8+CD57+ T cells in acquired aplastic anemia. As for the study in general: Healthy-donor CD4+ cells averaged roughly 9.8 million reads.

Genomic DNA constituted the template upon which TCR beta VDJ and CDR3 profiling was performed. TCRdb processed the reads anew with MiXCR; each CDR3 protein has one entry. In the table there are some 200,000 distinct CDR3 sequences, 34% of which are singletons. Trimming removed 2 bases at V and 6 bases at J, with 15 bases between. Germline V gene lookup returns CDR1 SGHDT and CDR2 YYEEEE. There are 16 residues in the CDR3. The chain combines TRBV5-6 with TRBJ1-6; D unresolved. The receptor's source is a human donor in good health, serving as a control. The sequencing sample was made of sorted CD4+, CD8+, or CD8+CD57+ T cells (not recorded which) from PBMCs. In DNA form, the CDR3 reads TGTGCCAGCAGCTTTAATGTGGGTGTAGGTAATTCACCCCTCCACTTT. Amino acids: CASSFNVGVGNSPLHF.